The clone carrying this T cell receptor beta chain was observed at least ten times. CDR1 and CDR2 (germline): MNHEY, SVGAGI. The CDR3 runs to 15 residues. Trimming shortened V by 2 bases and J by 0 bases, and 10 bases separated the two germline ends. Sample time point: newly diagnosed GD, antithyroid drugs for less than 3 months. The TCR library was made from RNA extracted from PBMCs. This entry is derived from a study of regulatory T cells in long-lasting Graves disease. Arm-PCR of CDR3 regions and iRepertoire HTBI primers were the basis on which TCR beta libraries were built. TCRdb called the multiplex PCR reads again in MiXCR, with one record for every CDR3 protein. This table has approximately 400,000 distinct CDR3 sequences, just under 15% appearing once. This sample also appeared in a second study, on T cells in Graves' hyperthyroidism and ophthalmopathy. This second report adds: The study used the HTBI primer set for a first-round RT-PCR of the TCR CDR3.

The TCR sequence derives from a young woman with Graves disease. The sample in question was peripheral blood mononuclear cells (PBMCs), obtained at new diagnosis, from a patient treated with antithyroid drugs. V usage is TRBV6-5 and J usage is TRBJ1-1, with unresolved D. As DNA, the CDR3 is TGTGCCAGCAGTTACACAGCTAACATGAACACTGAAGCTTTCTTT. Translating gives CASSYTANMNTEAFF.